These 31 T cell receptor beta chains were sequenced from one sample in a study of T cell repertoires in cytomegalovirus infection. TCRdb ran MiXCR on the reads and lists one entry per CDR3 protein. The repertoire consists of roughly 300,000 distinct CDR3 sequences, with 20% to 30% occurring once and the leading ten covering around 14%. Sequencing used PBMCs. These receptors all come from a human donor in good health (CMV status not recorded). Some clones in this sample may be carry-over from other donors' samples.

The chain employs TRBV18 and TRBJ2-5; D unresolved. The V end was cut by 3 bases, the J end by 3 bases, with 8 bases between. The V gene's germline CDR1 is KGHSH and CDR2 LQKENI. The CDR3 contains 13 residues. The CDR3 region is CASSPPSEETQYF. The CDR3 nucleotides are TGTGCCAGCTCACCCCCCTCCGAAGAGACCCAGTACTTC. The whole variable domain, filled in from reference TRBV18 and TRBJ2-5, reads NAGVMQNPRHLVRRRGQEARLRCSPMKGHSHVYWYRQLPEEGLKFMVYLQKENIIDESGMPKERFSAEFPKEGPSILRIQQVVRGDSAAYFCASSPPSEETQYFGPGTRLLVL.

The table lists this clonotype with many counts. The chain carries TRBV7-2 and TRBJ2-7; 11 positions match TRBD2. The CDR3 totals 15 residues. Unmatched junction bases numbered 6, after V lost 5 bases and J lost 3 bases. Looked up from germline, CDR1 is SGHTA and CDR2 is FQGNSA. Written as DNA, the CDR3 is TGTGCCAGCAGCGAGGGACTAGCGGATTACTACGAGCAGTACTTC. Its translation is CASSEGLADYYEQYF.

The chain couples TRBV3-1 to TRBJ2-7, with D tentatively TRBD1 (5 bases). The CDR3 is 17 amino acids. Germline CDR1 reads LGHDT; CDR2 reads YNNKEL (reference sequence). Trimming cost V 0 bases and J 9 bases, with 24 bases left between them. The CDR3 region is CASSQDEFWAGLAVQYF. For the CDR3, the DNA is TGTGCCAGCAGCCAAGATGAGTTTTGGGCAGGGCTTGCAGTGCAGTACTTC.

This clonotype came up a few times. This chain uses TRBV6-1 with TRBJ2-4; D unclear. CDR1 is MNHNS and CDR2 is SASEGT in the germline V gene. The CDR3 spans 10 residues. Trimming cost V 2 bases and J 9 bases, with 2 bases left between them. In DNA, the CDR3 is TGTGCCAGCAGTGAACCCATTCAGTACTTC. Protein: CASSEPIQYF.

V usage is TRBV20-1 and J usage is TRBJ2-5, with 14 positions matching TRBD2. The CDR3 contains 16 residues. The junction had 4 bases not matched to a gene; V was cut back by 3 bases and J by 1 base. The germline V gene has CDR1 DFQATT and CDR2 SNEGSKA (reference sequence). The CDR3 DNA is TGCAGTGCTAGCTGGACTAGCGGGAGGCCCCAAGAGACCCAGTACTTC. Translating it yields CSASWTSGRPQETQYF.

CDR3 in DNA: TGCAGTGCGGATGGGACTAGCGGGAGTAGCCCAGATACGCAGTATTTT. It yields the protein CSADGTSGSSPDTQYF. The chain joins TRBV20-1 to TRBJ2-3; 14 nucleotides line up with TRBD2. The J segment lost 4 bases and the V segment lost 6 bases, leaving 9 bases of the junction unmatched. This CDR3 contains 16 residues. Looked up from germline, CDR1 is DFQATT and CDR2 is SNEGSKA (reference sequence).

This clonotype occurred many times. The CDR3 reads CASSPQGASSNEQFF. In DNA, the CDR3 is TGTGCCAGTAGCCCTCAGGGGGCATCTTCCAATGAGCAGTTCTTC. The rearrangement links TRBV19 to TRBJ2-1, with TRBD1 identical over 8 bases. This CDR3 comprises 15 residues. The V and J ends lost 6 bases and 6 bases, in that order; junction bases with no gene match: 10. Germline V gene data show CDR1 as LNHDA and CDR2 as SQIVND (reference sequence). Variable domain in full (rest from reference TRBV19 and TRBJ2-1): DGGITQSPKYLFRKEGQNVTLSCEQNLNHDAMYWYRQDPGQGLRLIYYSQIVNDFQKGDIAEGYSVSREKKESFPLTVTSAQKNPTAFYLCASSPQGASSNEQFFGPGTRLTVL.

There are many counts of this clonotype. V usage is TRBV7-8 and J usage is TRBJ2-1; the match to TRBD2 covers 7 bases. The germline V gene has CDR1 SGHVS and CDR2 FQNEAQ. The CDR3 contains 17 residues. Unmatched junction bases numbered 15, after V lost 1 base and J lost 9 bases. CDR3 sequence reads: CASSLVASAGRGGEQFF. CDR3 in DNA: TGTGCCAGCAGCTTAGTTGCGTCAGCGGGGCGCGGGGGTGAGCAGTTCTTC.

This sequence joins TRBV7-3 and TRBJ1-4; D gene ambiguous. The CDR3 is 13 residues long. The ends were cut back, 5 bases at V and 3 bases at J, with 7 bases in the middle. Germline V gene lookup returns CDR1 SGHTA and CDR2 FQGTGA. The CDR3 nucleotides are TGTGCCAGCAGCCGGGCTGCTAATGAAAAACTGTTTTTT. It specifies CASSRAANEKLFF. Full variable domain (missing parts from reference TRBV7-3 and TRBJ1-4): GAGVSQTPSNKVTEKGKYVELRCDPISGHTALYWYRQSLGQGPEFLIYFQGTGAADDSGLPNDRFFAVRPEGSVSTLKIQRTERGDSAVYLCASSRAANEKLFFGSGTQLSVL.

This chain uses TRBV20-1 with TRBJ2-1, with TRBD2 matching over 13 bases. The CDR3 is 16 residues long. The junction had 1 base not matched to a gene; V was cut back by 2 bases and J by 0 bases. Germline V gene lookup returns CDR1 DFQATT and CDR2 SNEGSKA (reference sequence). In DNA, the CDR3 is TGCAGTGCTAGACGGACTAGCGGGGGCTCCTACAATGAGCAGTTCTTC. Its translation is CSARRTSGGSYNEQFF.

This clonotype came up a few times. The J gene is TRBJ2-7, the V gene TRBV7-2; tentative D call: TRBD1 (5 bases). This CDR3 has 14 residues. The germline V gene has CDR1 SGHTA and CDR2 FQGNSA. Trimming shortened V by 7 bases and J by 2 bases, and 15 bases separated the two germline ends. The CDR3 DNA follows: TGTGCCAGCAATAGTCCAGGGATAACCTACGAGCAGTACTTC. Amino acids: CASNSPGITYEQYF.

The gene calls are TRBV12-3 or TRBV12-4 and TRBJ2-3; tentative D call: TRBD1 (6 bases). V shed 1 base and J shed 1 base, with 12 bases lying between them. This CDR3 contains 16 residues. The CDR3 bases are TGTGCCAGCAGTTTAGGAGCGGCAGGGGGCACAGATACGCAGTATTTT. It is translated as CASSLGAAGGTDTQYF.

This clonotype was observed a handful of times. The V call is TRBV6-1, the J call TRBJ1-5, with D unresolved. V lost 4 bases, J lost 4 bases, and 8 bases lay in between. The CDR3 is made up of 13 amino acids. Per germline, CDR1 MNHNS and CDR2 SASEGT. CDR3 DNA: TGTGCCAGCAGTGTTGCAGGTAATCAGCCCCAGCATTTT. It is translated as CASSVAGNQPQHF.

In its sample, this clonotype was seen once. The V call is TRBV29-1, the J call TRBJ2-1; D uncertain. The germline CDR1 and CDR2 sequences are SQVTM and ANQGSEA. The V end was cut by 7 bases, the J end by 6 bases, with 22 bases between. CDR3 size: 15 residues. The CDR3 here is CSGIRDSPLVNEQFF. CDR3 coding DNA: TGCAGCGGGATTAGAGACTCCCCGTTGGTCAATGAGCAGTTCTTC.

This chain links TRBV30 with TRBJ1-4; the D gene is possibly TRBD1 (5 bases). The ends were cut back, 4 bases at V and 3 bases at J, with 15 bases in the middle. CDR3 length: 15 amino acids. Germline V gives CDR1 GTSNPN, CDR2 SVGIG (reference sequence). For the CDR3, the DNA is TGTGCCTGGATACCGGGGAAGACAGCTAATGAAAAACTGTTTTTT. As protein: CAWIPGKTANEKLFF. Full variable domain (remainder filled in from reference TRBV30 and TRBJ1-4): SQTIHQWPATLVQPVGSPLSLECTVEGTSNPNLYWYRQAAGRGLQLLFYSVGIGQISSEVPQNLSASRPQDRQFILSSKKLLLSDSGFYLCAWIPGKTANEKLFFGSGTQLSVL.

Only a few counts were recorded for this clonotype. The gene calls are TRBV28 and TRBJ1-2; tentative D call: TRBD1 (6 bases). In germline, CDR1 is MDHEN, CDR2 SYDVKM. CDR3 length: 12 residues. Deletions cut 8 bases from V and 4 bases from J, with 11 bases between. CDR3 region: CASLRQVYGYTF. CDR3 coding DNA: TGTGCCAGCCTACGACAGGTCTATGGCTACACCTTC.

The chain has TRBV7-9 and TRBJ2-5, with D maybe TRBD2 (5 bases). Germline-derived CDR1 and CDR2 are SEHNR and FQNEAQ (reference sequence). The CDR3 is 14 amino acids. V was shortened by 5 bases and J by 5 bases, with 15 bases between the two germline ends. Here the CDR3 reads CASSTSGNFETQYF. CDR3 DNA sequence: TGTGCCAGCAGCACATCCGGGAATTTTGAGACCCAGTACTTC. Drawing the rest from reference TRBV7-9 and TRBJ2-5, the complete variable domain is DTGVSQNPRHKITKRGQNVTFRCDPISEHNRLYWYRQTLGQGPEFLTYFQNEAQLEKSRLLSDRFSAERPKGSFSTLEIQRTEQGDSAMYLCASSTSGNFETQYFGPGTRLLVL.

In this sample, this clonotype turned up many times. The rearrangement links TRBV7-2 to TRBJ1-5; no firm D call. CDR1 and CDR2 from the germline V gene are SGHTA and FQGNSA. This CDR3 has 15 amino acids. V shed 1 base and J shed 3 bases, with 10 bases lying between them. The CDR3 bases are TGTGCCAGCAGCTTAGAAAACACCTACAATCAGCCCCAGCATTTT. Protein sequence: CASSLENTYNQPQHF.

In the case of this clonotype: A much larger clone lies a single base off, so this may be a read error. The CDR3 loop reads CASSSPGQGFHGYTF. For the CDR3, the DNA is TGTGCCAGCAGCTCTCCAGGGCAGGGCTTCCATGGCTACACCTTC. The chain couples TRBV6-6 to TRBJ1-2; possibly TRBD1 for D (5 bases). The V gene's germline CDR1 is MNHNY and CDR2 SVGAGI (reference sequence). The CDR3 totals 15 residues. Trimming removed 6 bases from V and 6 bases from J, with 20 bases in between.

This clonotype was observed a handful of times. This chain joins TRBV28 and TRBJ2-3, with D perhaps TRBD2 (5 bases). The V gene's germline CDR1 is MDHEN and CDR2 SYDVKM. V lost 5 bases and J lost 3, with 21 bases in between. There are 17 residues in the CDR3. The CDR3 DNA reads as TGTGCCAGCAGTCGCACCGTAAACGGGGTGGGGACAGATACGCAGTATTTT. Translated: CASSRTVNGVGTDTQYF.

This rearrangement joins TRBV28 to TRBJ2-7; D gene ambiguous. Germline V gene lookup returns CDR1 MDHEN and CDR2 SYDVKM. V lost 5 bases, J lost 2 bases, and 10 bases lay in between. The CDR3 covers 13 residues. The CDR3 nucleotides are TGTGCCAGCAGTCAACGCCATCCCTACGAGCAGTACTTC. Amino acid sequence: CASSQRHPYEQYF. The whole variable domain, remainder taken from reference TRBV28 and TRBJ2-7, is DVKVTQSSRYLVKRTGEKVFLECVQDMDHENMFWYRQDPGLGLRLIYFSYDVKMKEKGDIPEGYSVSREKKERFSLILESASTNQTSMYLCASSQRHPYEQYFGPGTRLTVT.

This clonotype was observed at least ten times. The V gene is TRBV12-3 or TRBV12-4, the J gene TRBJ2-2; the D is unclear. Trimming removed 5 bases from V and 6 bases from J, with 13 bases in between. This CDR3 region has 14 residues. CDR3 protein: CASSPGSGAGELFF. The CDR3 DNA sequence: TGTGCCAGCAGTCCCGGGTCGGGCGCCGGGGAGCTGTTTTTT.

The CDR3 loop reads CAWSVTQVRYGHEQFF. As DNA, the CDR3 is TGTGCCTGGAGTGTCACGCAGGTGAGGTACGGTCATGAGCAGTTCTTC. This sequence joins TRBV30 and TRBJ2-1; no reliable D call. Trimming took 0 bases from V and 8 from J, leaving 20 bases between them. Germline lookup yields CDR1 GTSNPN and CDR2 SVGIG (reference sequence). CDR3 length: 16 amino acids.

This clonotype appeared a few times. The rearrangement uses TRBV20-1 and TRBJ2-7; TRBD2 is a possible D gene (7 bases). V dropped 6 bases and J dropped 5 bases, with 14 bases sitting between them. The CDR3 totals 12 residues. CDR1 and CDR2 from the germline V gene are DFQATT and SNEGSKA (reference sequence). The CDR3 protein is CSAGGPYNEQYF. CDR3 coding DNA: TGCAGTGCGGGGGGGCCCTACAACGAGCAGTACTTC.

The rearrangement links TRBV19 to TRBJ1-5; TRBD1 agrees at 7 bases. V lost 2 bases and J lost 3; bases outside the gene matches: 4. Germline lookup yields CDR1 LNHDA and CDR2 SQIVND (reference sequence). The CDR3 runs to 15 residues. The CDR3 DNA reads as TGTGCCAGTAGTATACTGGGACAGTCCAATCAGCCCCAGCATTTT. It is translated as CASSILGQSNQPQHF.

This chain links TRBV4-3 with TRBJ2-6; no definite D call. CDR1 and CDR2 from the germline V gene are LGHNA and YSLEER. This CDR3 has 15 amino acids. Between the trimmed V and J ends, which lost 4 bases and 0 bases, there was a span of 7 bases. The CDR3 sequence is CASSRFISGANVLTF. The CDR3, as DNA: TGCGCCAGCAGCCGCTTTATCTCTGGGGCCAACGTCCTGACTTTC.

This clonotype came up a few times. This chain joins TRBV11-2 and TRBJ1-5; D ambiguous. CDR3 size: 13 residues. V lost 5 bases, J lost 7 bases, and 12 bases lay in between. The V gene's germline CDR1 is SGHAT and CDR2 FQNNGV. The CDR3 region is CASSPAPRQPQHF. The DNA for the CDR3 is TGTGCCAGCAGCCCAGCTCCCCGCCAGCCCCAGCATTTT.

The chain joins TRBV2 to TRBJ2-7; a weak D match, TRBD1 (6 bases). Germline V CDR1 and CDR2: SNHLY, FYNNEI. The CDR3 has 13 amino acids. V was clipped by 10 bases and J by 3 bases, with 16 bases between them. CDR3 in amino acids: CATSSYRVYEQYF. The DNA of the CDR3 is TGTGCCACCAGCAGTTACAGGGTCTACGAGCAGTACTTC.

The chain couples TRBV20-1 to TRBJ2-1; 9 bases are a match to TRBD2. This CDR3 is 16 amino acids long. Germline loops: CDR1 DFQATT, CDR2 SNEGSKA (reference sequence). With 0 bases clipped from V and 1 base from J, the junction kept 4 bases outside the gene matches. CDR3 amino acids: CSARDFSGSSYNEQFF. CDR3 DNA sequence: TGCAGTGCTAGAGATTTTAGCGGGAGTTCCTACAATGAGCAGTTCTTC.

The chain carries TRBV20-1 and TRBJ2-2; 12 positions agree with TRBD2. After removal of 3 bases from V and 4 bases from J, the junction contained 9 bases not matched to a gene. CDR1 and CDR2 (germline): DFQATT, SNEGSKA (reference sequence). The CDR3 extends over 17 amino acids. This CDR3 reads CSASGLAGGPVTGELFF. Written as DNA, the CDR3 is TGCAGTGCTAGTGGCCTAGCGGGAGGGCCGGTCACCGGGGAGCTGTTTTTT.

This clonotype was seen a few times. The CDR3 region has the DNA TGTGCCAGCAGTAGACAGGGGGCGAGTAGCACAGATACGCAGTATTTT. Protein sequence: CASSRQGASSTDTQYF. The chain recombines TRBV6-1 with TRBJ2-3; 10 bases are shared with TRBD1. The J segment lost 0 bases and the V segment lost 5 bases, leaving 5 bases of the junction unmatched. The germline CDR1 and CDR2 sequences are MNHNS and SASEGT. The CDR3 loop spans 16 amino acids.